This T cell receptor beta chain was sequenced during a study of post-analysis software for immune sequencing data. Background on the study: Clinical courses comprised relapsing-remitting, secondary progressive and progressive-relapsing multiple sclerosis.

Prepared TCR beta cDNA libraries contained unique molecular identifiers. Once roughly 0.95 to 10 million T cells were used, roughly 0.5 million cDNA molecules resulted. MiXCR, applied by TCRdb to the PCR reads, yields one record per CDR3 protein. This sample has 450,000 to 700,000 distinct CDR3 sequences, with about 40% found just once. On this clonotype: Its antigen is unknown.

The CDR3 length is 15 residues. J was trimmed by 4 bases and V by 4 bases; bases with no gene match: 8. In germline, CDR1 is SGHDT, CDR2 YYEEEE. General study findings and limits: TRBV5-6, TRBV5-1 and TRBV20-1 were among 4 or 5 TRBV segments more frequent in patients than controls. Under the F measure, samples that were prepared in one batch clustered strongly together.

The specimen was blood. This chain links TRBV5-6 with TRBJ2-7; 10 bases line up with TRBD1. This TCR was recovered from a girl aged 5-17 years with multiple sclerosis. CDR3 DNA: TGTGCCAGCAGCACCGCAGGACAGGGGGTTTACGAGCAGTACTTC. Its translation is CASSTAGQGVYEQYF.